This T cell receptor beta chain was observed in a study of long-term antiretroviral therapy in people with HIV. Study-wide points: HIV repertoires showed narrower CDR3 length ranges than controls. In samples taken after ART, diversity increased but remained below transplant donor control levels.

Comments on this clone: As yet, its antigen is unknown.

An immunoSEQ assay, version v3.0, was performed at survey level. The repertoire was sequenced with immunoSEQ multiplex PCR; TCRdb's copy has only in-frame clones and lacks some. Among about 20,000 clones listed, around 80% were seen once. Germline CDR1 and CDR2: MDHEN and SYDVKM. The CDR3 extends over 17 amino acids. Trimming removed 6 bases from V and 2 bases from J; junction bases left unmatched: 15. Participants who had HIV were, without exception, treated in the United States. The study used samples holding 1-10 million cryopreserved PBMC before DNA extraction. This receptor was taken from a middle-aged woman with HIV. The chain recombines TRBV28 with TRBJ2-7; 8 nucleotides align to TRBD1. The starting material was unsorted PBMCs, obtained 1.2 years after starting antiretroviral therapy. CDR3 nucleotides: TGTGCCAGCAGCCGACAGACGTACGGACAGGGTCCCTACGAGCAGTACTTC. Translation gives CASSRQTYGQGPYEQYF.